This passage covers 2 T cell receptor beta chains from one sample sequenced in a study of post-analysis software for immune sequencing data. Libraries were made from TCR beta cDNA, and they carried unique molecular identifiers. Each CDR3 protein gets one entry after TCRdb re-called the PCR reads with MiXCR. The profile shows hundreds of thousands of distinct CDR3 sequences, about 32% of them singletons. No antigen has been identified for these receptors. Study-wide points: TRBV5-6, TRBV5-1 and TRBV20-1 were among 4 or 5 TRBV segments more frequent in patients than controls.

Input material: blood. The receptors were gathered from a girl aged 10 to 17 with multiple sclerosis.

This clonotype was counted ten times or more. The rearrangement links TRBV3-1 to TRBJ2-5; D is unclear. V was cut by 1 base and J by 1 base, with 4 bases left in between. The CDR3 has 13 amino acids. Germline assignment: CDR1 LGHDT and CDR2 YNNKEL (reference sequence). The CDR3 DNA reads as TGTGCCAGCAGCCAAGCAAGCCAAGAGACCCAGTACTTC. Translating it yields CASSQASQETQYF.

This clonotype was counted between two and nine times. The chain uses TRBV5-1 and TRBJ2-1, with 12 nucleotides matching TRBD2. CDR1 and CDR2 from the germline V gene are SGHRS and YFSETQ. With 4 bases clipped from V and 7 bases from J, the junction kept 12 bases outside the gene matches. The CDR3 has 17 amino acids. The CDR3 here is CASSRVLAGGRGNEQFF. The DNA for the CDR3 is TGCGCCAGCAGCCGAGTGCTAGCGGGGGGGCGAGGAAATGAGCAGTTCTTC.